This T cell receptor (beta chain) emerged from a study of type 1 regulatory T cells. Across the study: This in vitro CD4 product, T-allo10, is enriched for Tr1 cells and alloantigen-specific.

J lost 7 bases, V lost 0 bases, and 5 bases had no gene match. CDR1 and CDR2 (germline): SGHRS, YFSETQ. The CDR3 runs 16 residues. Of note for this clonotype: Its target is not known.

From the reads, TCRdb called clonotypes with MiXCR, one entry per CDR3 protein. The sample lists around 62,000 distinct CDR3 sequences, about 69% occurring once. The sample was cultured T cells, either the whole culture or a sorted T cell fraction (not recorded which). As to subset: Tr1-enriched cell product generated in vitro against host alloantigens. The V and J genes are TRBV5-1 and TRBJ2-2, with TRBD2 matching over 11 bases. The receptor was derived from a human donor in good health. The CDR3 DNA follows: TGCGCCAGCAGCTTGGAACTAGCGGGAGAGGTCGGGGAGCTGTTTTTT. Translated: CASSLELAGEVGELFF.